This TCR beta chain is drawn from a study of chemoradiotherapy in HPV16-positive cancers. Whole-study results and caveats: Non-HPV-specific T cells did not expand in tumors during treatment, whereas candidate HPV-specific clones and E7-related motifs did.

On this clone itself: What it binds is not known.

Profiling relied on immunoSEQ multiplex PCR, and the TCRdb table lists in-frame clones only, not all of them. Of 5,600 or so clones listed, around 80% are singletons. After removal of 1 base from V and 5 bases from J, the junction contained 4 bases not matched to a gene. The CDR3 loop spans 17 amino acids. In germline, CDR1 is SGHNT, CDR2 YENEEA. This chain links TRBV11-3 with TRBJ2-3; 15 bases agree with TRBD2. Sampling took place from a patient who underwent chemoradiotherapy. The sequence derives from a human donor with HPV-associated anogenital cancer. The CDR3 sequence is CASSLGTSGRAGDTQYF. For the CDR3, the DNA is TGTGCCAGCAGCTTAGGGACTAGCGGGAGGGCCGGAGATACGCAGTATTTT.